A selection of T cell receptor beta chains follows, all from one sample in a study of blood T cell repertoires in COVID-19. Sequenced by immunoSEQ multiplex PCR; TCRdb stores in-frame clones only, minus some. The sample comprises about 270,000 clones, roughly 86% of which are singletons, and about 10% rests with the top ten. The sample consisted of peripheral blood. All receptors derive from a man in his forties with active or convalescent COVID-19. The CDR3 runs from the conserved cysteine through the conserved F or W. The D gene is left open where the match is weak.

J gene	V gene	D gene	CDR3 protein
TRBJ1-4	TRBV12-3/TRBV12-4	-	CASSRESSDPFF
TRBJ2-5	TRBV4-1	TRBD2	CASSLGIGTSGETQYF
TRBJ2-2	TRBV4-1	-	CASRPTNTGELFF
TRBJ2-1	TRBV9	-	CASSVAITGARDNEQFF
TRBJ2-2	TRBV12-5	TRBD2	CASARGGAGGELFF
TRBJ1-2	TRBV19	TRBD1	CASSRGTDSNYGYTF
TRBJ1-2	TRBV7-9	-	CASSPWSIDSNYGYTF
TRBJ1-1	TRBV28	-	CASSLPLNTEAFF
TRBJ2-5	TRBV15	-	CATSREAVQETQYF
TRBJ1-5	TRBV6-5	-	CASRAQVDQPQHF
TRBJ2-7	TRBV25-1	TRBD1	CASRGQGNWDYEQYF